Below are 10 T cell receptor beta chains sequenced from a single sample in a study of T cells in Graves' hyperthyroidism and ophthalmopathy. Template material for amplifying TCR beta CDR3 regions consisted of RNA transcripts. In the first-round RT-PCR of the TCR CDR3, the HTBI primer set was used. MiXCR, run by TCRdb on the multiplex PCR reads, gives a single entry per CDR3 protein. The table includes a few hundred thousand distinct CDR3 sequences, roughly an eighth detected once. Sequenced sample: blood. These receptors originate from a woman aged 18-29 years with Graves' hyperthyroidism.

The gene calls are TRBV27 and TRBJ2-7; D is tentatively TRBD1 or TRBD2 (5 bases each). Looked up from germline, CDR1 is MNHEY and CDR2 is SMNVEV (reference sequence). CDR3 length equals 14 residues. Trimming removed 5 bases at V and 2 bases at J, with 13 bases between. CDR3 region: CASSNRDGAYEQYF. CDR3 sequence (DNA): TGTGCCAGCAGTAACCGGGACGGGGCCTACGAGCAGTACTTC.

This clonotype came up many times. J is TRBJ2-7 and V is TRBV5-1; 7 bases fit TRBD2. Losses at the gene ends were 4 bases for V and 3 bases for J; bases not matched to a gene: 10. CDR3 size: 15 residues. Germline-derived CDR1 and CDR2 are SGHRS and YFSETQ. The CDR3 DNA follows: TGCGCCAGCAGCCTGGGGACTATAAGTGGCTACGAGCAGTACTTC. This sequence encodes CASSLGTISGYEQYF. Drawing the rest from reference TRBV5-1 and TRBJ2-7, the complete variable domain is KAGVTQTPRYLIKTRGQQVTLSCSPISGHRSVSWYQQTPGQGLQFLFEYFSETQRNKGNFPGRFSGRQFSNSRSEMNVSTLELGDSALYLCASSLGTISGYEQYFGPGTRLTVT.

This clonotype was seen a few times. J is TRBJ2-7 and V is TRBV5-1, with TRBD2 matching 14 bases. Germline V gene sequence: CDR1 SGHRS, CDR2 YFSETQ. Germline trimming cut 4 bases from V and 3 bases from J; bases unmatched to any gene: 6. The CDR3 spans 16 residues. This chain's CDR3 is CASSAGLAGDRYEQYF. The CDR3 DNA sequence: TGCGCCAGCAGCGCGGGACTAGCGGGAGACCGCTACGAGCAGTACTTC.

The sample holds many counts of this clonotype. The CDR3 bases are TGCAGTGCTAGAGGGCCTAGCGGATACTACAATGAGCAGTTCTTC. Amino acids: CSARGPSGYYNEQFF. The chain links TRBV20-1 to TRBJ2-1, with 7 bases lining up with TRBD2. V trimming: 1 base; J trimming: 3 bases; junction bases outside the gene matches: 6. This CDR3 is 15 amino acids long. Germline CDR1 is DFQATT and CDR2 is SNEGSKA (reference sequence).

This clonotype was seen repeatedly, ten times or more. V and J are TRBV30 and TRBJ1-1; 11 nucleotides agree with TRBD1. CDR1 is GTSNPN and CDR2 is SVGIG in the germline V gene (reference sequence). The CDR3 is 14 amino acids. V shed 5 bases and J 1 base; nucleotides not matched to a gene: 3. The CDR3 is CAWGTGGPNTEAFF. CDR3 bases: TGTGCCTGGGGGACAGGGGGACCGAACACTGAAGCTTTCTTT.

This clonotype was detected only once. A read error is possible here, since a much larger clone lies one base away. The chain uses TRBV25-1 and TRBJ2-1, with D tentatively TRBD2 (7 bases). The CDR3 sequence is 14 residues long. Germline CDR1 and CDR2: MGHDK and SYGVNS. The V gene lost 3 bases and the J gene lost 8 bases, with 14 bases spanning the gap. The CDR3 coding sequence is TGTGCCAGCAGTGAGCGGACTAGGGGGGATGAGCAGTTCTTC. It encodes CASSERTRGDEQFF.

V is TRBV27 and J is TRBJ2-5; 7 nucleotides match TRBD2. The trim removed 3 bases at V and 4 bases at J, leaving 5 bases unmatched. Germline V gene sequence: CDR1 MNHEY, CDR2 SMNVEV (reference sequence). The length of the CDR3 is 14 residues. The DNA for the CDR3 is TGTGCCAGCAGTTTTGGGGGGGAGGGAGAGACCCAGTACTTC. This sequence encodes CASSFGGEGETQYF.

This clonotype came up many times. This rearrangement joins TRBV18 to TRBJ2-7; TRBD2 matches at 7 bases. The germline V gene has CDR1 KGHSH and CDR2 LQKENI. The V segment lost 3 bases and the J segment 2 bases; nucleotides outside the gene matches: 7. CDR3 length equals 15 residues. This CDR3 is CASSPSASGAYEQYF. CDR3 nucleotides: TGTGCCAGCTCACCTTCGGCTAGCGGTGCCTACGAGCAGTACTTC.

This clonotype was detected many times. The chain is built from TRBV20-1 and TRBJ2-3, with 8 bases identical to TRBD2. V shed 2 bases, J shed 5 bases, and the junction held 0 bases outside the gene matches. In germline, CDR1 is DFQATT, CDR2 SNEGSKA (reference sequence). CDR3 length: 12 residues. The CDR3 DNA follows: TGCAGTGCTAGACTAGCGGGAGATACGCAGTATTTT. This codes for CSARLAGDTQYF.

This clonotype occurred many times. This rearrangement joins TRBV28 to TRBJ1-1; D is uncertain. Trimming took 1 base from V and 7 from J, leaving 7 bases between them. Germline V CDR1 and CDR2: MDHEN, SYDVKM. CDR3 length: 12 amino acids. CDR3 in DNA: TGTGCCAGCAGTTTATCCAAGGGTGAAGCTTTCTTT. This encodes CASSLSKGEAFF.